The 6 T cell receptor beta chains given below trace back to one sample, sequenced in a study of blood T cell repertoires in COVID-19. Sequencing was performed with immunoSEQ multiplex PCR; in TCRdb, only in-frame clones are kept and a portion is missing. The table records about 200,000 clones, approximately 80% of them present only once. Sequencing input: peripheral blood. The receptors were gathered from a woman aged 80 or over with acute or convalescent COVID-19.

The J gene is TRBJ2-1, the V gene TRBV30; 7 bases map to TRBD2. V lost 0 bases to trimming and J lost 9 bases; unmatched junction nucleotides: 14. Germline CDR1 is GTSNPN and CDR2 is SVGIG (reference sequence). The CDR3 has 16 residues. DNA for the CDR3: TGTGCCTGGAGTGTACAACTAGCTGATACGGGAGGTGAGCAGTTCTTC. It codes for CAWSVQLADTGGEQFF.

The V and J genes are TRBV2 and TRBJ2-7; the match to TRBD1 covers 9 bases. J lost 6 bases, V lost 8 bases, and 11 bases had no gene match. CDR1 is SNHLY and CDR2 is FYNNEI in the germline V gene. This CDR3 has 14 amino acids. The CDR3, as DNA: TGTGCCAGCGGGATGACAGGGGGTATGGGCGAGCAGTACTTC. This codes for CASGMTGGMGEQYF.

The chain combines TRBV9 with TRBJ2-2, with TRBD2 matching 9 bases. The germline V gene encodes CDR1 SGDLS and CDR2 YYNGEE. The CDR3 totals 16 residues. V shed 0 bases and J 9 bases; nucleotides not matched to a gene: 9. As DNA, the CDR3 is TGTGCCAGCAGCGTAGGGGGTAGCGGGAGTAACAGGGAGCTGTTTTTT. Its protein is CASSVGGSGSNRELFF.

This chain connects TRBV7-6 to TRBJ1-5, with D possibly being TRBD1 (6 bases). This CDR3 has 13 amino acids. The V gene lost 1 base and the J gene lost 9 bases, with 10 bases spanning the gap. CDR1 is SGHVS and CDR2 is FNYEAQ in the germline V gene. The CDR3 DNA reads as TGTGCCAGCAGCTTAGACAGGGAGAGGCCCCAGCATTTT. Amino acid sequence: CASSLDRERPQHF. Variable domain in full (rest from reference TRBV7-6 and TRBJ1-5): GAGVSQSPRYKVTKRGQDVALRCDPISGHVSLYWYRQALGQGPEFLTYFNYEAQQDKSGLPNDRFSAERPEGSISTLTIQRTEQRDSAMYRCASSLDRERPQHFGDGTRLSIL.

The chain combines TRBV30 with TRBJ2-7; D unclear. The CDR3 is 15 residues long. Germline V gives CDR1 GTSNPN, CDR2 SVGIG (reference sequence). Trimming cost V 2 bases and J 7 bases, with 21 bases left between them. CDR3 in amino acids: CAWSSPPTGRWEQYF. CDR3 coding DNA: TGTGCCTGGAGTTCCCCTCCGACTGGCCGGTGGGAGCAGTACTTC.

The genes are TRBV18 and TRBJ1-2; perhaps TRBD1 as D (6 bases). CDR1 is KGHSH and CDR2 is LQKENI in the germline V gene. V shed 4 bases and J shed 6 bases, with 15 bases lying between them. The CDR3 sequence is 14 residues long. CDR3 region: CASSLQGSENGYTF. CDR3 sequence (DNA): TGTGCCAGCTCACTACAGGGAAGCGAGAATGGCTACACCTTC.